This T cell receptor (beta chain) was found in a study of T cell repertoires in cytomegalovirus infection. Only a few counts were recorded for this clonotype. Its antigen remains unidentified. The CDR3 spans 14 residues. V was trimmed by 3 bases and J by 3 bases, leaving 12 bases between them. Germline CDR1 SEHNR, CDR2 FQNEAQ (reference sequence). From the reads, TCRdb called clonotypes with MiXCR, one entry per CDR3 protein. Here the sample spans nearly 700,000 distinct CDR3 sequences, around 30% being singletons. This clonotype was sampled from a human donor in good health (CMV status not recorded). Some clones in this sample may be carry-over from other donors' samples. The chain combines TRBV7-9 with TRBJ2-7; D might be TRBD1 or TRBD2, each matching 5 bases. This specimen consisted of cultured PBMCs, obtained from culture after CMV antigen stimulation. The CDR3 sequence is CASSFRDGLYEQYF. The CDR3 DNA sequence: TGTGCCAGCAGCTTTAGGGACGGGCTCTACGAGCAGTACTTC.